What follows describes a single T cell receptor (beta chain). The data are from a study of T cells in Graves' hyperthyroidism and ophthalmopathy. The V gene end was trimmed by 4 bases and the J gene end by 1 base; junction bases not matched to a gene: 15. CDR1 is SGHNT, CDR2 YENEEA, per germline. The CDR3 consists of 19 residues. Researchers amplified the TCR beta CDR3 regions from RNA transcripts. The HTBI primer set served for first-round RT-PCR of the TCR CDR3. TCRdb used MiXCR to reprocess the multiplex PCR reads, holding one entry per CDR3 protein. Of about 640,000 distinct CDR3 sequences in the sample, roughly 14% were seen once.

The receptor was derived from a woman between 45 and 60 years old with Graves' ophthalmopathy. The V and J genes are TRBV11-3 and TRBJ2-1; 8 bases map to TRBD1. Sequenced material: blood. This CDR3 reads CASSSSRTGFAVSYNEQFF. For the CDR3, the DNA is TGTGCCAGCAGCTCTTCGCGGACAGGGTTCGCCGTTTCCTACAATGAGCAGTTCTTC.